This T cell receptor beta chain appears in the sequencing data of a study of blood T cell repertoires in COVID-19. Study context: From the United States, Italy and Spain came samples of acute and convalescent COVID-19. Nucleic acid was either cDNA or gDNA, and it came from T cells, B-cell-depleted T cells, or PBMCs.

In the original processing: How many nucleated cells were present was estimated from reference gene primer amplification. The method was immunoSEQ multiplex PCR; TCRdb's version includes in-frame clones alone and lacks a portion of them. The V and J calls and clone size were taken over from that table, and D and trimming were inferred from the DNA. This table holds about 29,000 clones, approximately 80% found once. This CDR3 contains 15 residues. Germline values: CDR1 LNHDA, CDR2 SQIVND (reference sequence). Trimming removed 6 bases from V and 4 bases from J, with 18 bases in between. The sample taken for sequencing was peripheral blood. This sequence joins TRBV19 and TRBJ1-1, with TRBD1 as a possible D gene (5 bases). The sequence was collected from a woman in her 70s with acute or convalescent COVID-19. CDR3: CASSLGGGAGTEAFF. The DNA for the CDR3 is TGTGCCAGTAGCCTCGGGGGAGGGGCGGGCACTGAAGCTTTCTTT.